What follows is one TCR beta chain and its context. Antigen specificity is unknown. From the 5' RACE reads, TCRdb called clonotypes with MiXCR, one entry per CDR3 protein. The sample contains over 130,000 distinct CDR3 sequences, around 45% of which appear only once. CDR1 and CDR2 (germline): SGHRS, YFSETQ. This CDR3 is built from 15 residues. Trimming shortened V by 2 bases and J by 4 bases, and 15 bases separated the two germline ends. This entry is derived from a study of CD8 T cells in ankylosing spondylitis. Study-level findings and limits: The authors reported significant enrichment of disease-linked clones in matched ankylosing spondylitis synovial fluid. Earlier work had already found some motif variants in reactive arthritis synovial fluid and blood. A TCR beta motif made of several highly homologous variants seemed typical of ankylosing spondylitis blood.

The sample consisted of synovial fluid, either unsorted or a sorted T cell fraction (not recorded which). This sequence originates from a male donor with ankylosing spondylitis. The chain couples TRBV5-1 to TRBJ1-2; D unresolved. The CDR3 DNA sequence: TGCGCCAGCAGCTTCGGGCCACGAGGACTCTATGGCTACACCTTC. It translates to CASSFGPRGLYGYTF.